The entry below gives a single T cell receptor beta chain sequence along with its context. The sample comes from a study of sequential checkpoint blockade in melanoma. V lost 0 bases and J lost 5; bases outside the gene matches: 2. Germline CDR1 LNHDA, CDR2 SQIVND (reference sequence). This CDR3 is 15 amino acids long. The method was immunoSEQ multiplex PCR; TCRdb's version includes in-frame clones alone and lacks a portion of them. This table has 2,000 to 2,500 clones, approximately 18% appearing once. Indicated treatment: randomized to nivolumab then ipilimumab (arm A) or the reverse (arm B). The V gene is TRBV19, the J gene TRBJ1-2; 11 bases match TRBD1. The clonotype originates from a human donor with melanoma. The material sequenced was tumor tissue (inferred from file names), taken from a patient given nivolumab and ipilimumab in sequence. CDR3 amino acids: CASSIEGTGGYGYTF. The CDR3 DNA sequence: TGTGCCAGTAGTATAGAGGGGACAGGGGGATATGGCTACACCTTC.